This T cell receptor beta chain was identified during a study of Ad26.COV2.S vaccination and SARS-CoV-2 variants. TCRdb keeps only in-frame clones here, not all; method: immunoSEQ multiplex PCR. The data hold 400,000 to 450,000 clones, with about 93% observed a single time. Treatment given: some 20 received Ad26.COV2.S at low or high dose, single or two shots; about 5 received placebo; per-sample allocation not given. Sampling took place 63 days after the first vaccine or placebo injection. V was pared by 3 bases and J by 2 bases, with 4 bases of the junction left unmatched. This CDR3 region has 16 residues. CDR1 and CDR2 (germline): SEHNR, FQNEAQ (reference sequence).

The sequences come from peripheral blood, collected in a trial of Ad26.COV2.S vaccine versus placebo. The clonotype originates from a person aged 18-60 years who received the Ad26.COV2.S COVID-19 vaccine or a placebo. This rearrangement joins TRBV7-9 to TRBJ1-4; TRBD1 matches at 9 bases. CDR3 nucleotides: TGTGCCAGCAGCTTGACAGGGGGGTGGACTAATGAAAAACTGTTTTTT. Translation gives CASSLTGGWTNEKLFF. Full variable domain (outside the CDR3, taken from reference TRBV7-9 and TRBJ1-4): DTGVSQNPRHKITKRGQNVTFRCDPISEHNRLYWYRQTLGQGPEFLTYFQNEAQLEKSRLLSDRFSAERPKGSFSTLEIQRTEQGDSAMYLCASSLTGGWTNEKLFFGSGTQLSVL.